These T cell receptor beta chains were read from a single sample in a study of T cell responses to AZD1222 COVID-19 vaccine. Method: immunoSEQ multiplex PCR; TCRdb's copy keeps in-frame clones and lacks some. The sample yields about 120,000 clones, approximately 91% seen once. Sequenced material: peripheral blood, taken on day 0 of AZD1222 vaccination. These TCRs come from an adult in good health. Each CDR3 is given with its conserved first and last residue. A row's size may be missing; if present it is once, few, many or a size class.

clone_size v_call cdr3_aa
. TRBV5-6 CASSLRQSSNQPQHF
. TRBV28 CASRTGGTGETQYF
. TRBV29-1 CSVEGGRESGTQYF
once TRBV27 CASSLPGGNQPQHF
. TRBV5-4 CASSLGYNQPQHF
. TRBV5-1 CASSLDRLTNYGYTF
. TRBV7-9 CASSSLLRGADNSPLHF
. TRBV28 CASSWGGLAGGLTDTQYF
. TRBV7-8 CASSLVGGQYF
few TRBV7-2 CASSPAGMDSPLHF
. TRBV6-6 CASSYSDYGYTF
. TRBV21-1 CASSKNGTRRETQYF
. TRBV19 CASSRVPGSTESSPLHF
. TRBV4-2 CASSQDWVGQPQHF
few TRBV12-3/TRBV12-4 CASSYGTGREQYF
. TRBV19 CASSCGTGLCGYTF
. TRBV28 CASCVAGAPREQFF
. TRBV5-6 CASSLGTGAVNQPQHF
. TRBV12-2 CASRQGWNEQYF
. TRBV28 CASSLVDLGGHTEAFF
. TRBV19 CASSKTLGQVDQPQHF
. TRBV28 CASSLSDMRNQPQHF
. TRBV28 CASSRTGLYEQYF
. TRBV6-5 CASSDRDRGLYEQYF
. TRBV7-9 CASSLARQGGYTF
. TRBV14 CASSPTSGYNEQFF
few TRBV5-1 CASRALPDTQYF
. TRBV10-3 CAISDPGLAGGPRNPYEQYF
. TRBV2 CASSSDRAVRNQPQHF
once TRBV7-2 CASSRQGNTEAFF
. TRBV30 CAWNPGVGNEQFF
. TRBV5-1 CASSLDDTEAFF
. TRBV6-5 CASNRFGGSSYEQYF
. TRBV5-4 CASSLGLADTQYF
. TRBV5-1 CASSLEPGAGELFF
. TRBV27 CASSSRLLSRNTGELFF
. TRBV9 CASSVDAFSTGELFF
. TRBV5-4 CASSSKTSGYTGELFF
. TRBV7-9 CASTKTDSNQPQHF
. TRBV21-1 CASSKRLGIQETQYF
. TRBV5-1 CASSLNAGDQPQHF
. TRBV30 CAWSQGILEKLFF
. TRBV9 CASSARLAVNTGELFF
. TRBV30 CAWSVGIPTDTQYF
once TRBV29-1 CSVKEANGSPLHF
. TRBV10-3 CAIQAGPSAGELFF
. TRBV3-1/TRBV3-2 CASSPGHSGPTETQYF
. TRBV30 CAWNVGQLNTEAFF
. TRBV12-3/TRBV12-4 CASSLKGNTEAFF
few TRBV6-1 CASSENPTGNYGYTF
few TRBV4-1 CASSQVGDSGNTIYF
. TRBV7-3 CASSFSGRAGETQYF
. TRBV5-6 CASSLAKRGIANTEAFF
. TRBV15 CATSRETPGGYTF
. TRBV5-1 CASSIPTGDGNSPLHF
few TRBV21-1 CASAGSSYNSPLHF
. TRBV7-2 CASSQIVGATGELFF
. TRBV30 CAWSAEDRGVAEQYF
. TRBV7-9 CASSPWNNEQFF
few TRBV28 CASSLMGRMNNSPLHF